This T cell receptor beta chain is drawn from a study of cytomegalovirus exposure and HLA in healthy donors. The CDR3 spans 15 residues. J lost 2 bases, V lost 0 bases, and 2 bases had no gene match. The germline V gene has CDR1 SGDLS and CDR2 YYNGEE. On this clone itself: Its antigen is undetermined.

Primers included in the PCR were 60 Vbeta and 13 Jbeta primers. Clones were read by immunoSEQ multiplex PCR, and TCRdb kept only the in-frame ones, dropping some. The sample holds under 150,000 clones; 70% to 85% are singletons and the top ten take 2.5%. Regarding the study as a whole: Investigators reported under 200 TCR beta chains as tied to cytomegalovirus. Certain sequence variants were highly shared and formed a cluster, and this cluster was likely a sequencing artifact.

This chain uses TRBV9 with TRBJ2-7, with 10 bases that match TRBD2. Specimen: PBMCs. This TCR derives from a male donor in good health and CMV-seronegative. The CDR3 here is CASSVGAGGAYEQYF. The CDR3, as DNA: TGTGCCAGCAGCGTAGGAGCGGGAGGGGCCTACGAGCAGTACTTC.